Listed here are 15 T cell receptor beta chains from one sample, sequenced in a study of metastatic and nonmetastatic thyroid tumors. TCRdb re-clonotyped the PCR reads through MiXCR. The table shows about 41,000 clones, with roughly a quarter occurring only once. Until they underwent thyroid surgery, no patient had received any treatment. Sequencing was done on a sample of tumor tissue. These receptors all stem from a female donor with papillary thyroid cancer or a benign thyroid nodule (not recorded which). Some clones in this sample may be carry-over from other donors' samples.

This clone was counted ten times or more. This chain joins TRBV7-3 and TRBJ2-6; 9 nucleotides align to TRBD1. The CDR3 length is 16 residues. J was trimmed by 2 bases and V by 5 bases; bases with no gene match: 4. The germline CDR1 and CDR2 sequences are SGHTA and FQGTGA. The CDR3 DNA reads TGTGCCAGCAGCCTACAGGGGGCGGCTGGGGCCAACGTCCTGACTTTC. Amino acid sequence: CASSLQGAAGANVLTF.

The chain carries TRBV20-1 and TRBJ2-1, with a weak D call TRBD2 (5 bases). The V and J ends lost 6 bases and 12 bases respectively, with 24 bases between them. CDR1 and CDR2 from the germline V gene are DFQATT and SNEGSKA (reference sequence). The CDR3 spans 14 residues. The DNA of the CDR3 is TGCAGTGCGAGCGACTGGCAAGCGGAGTCAGGGCAGTTCTTC. Its translation: CSASDWQAESGQFF.

The chain joins TRBV15 to TRBJ2-2, with D maybe TRBD2 (5 bases). The V end was cut by 1 base, the J end by 8 bases, with 11 bases between. The V gene's germline CDR1 is LNHNV and CDR2 YYDKDF (reference sequence). The length of the CDR3 is 14 residues. This CDR3 is CATSRGTGAGELFF. Here the CDR3 DNA reads TGTGCCACCAGCAGAGGGACTGGCGCTGGGGAGCTGTTTTTT.

This clone has more than one count but fewer than ten. The chain combines TRBV6-2 or TRBV6-3 with TRBJ2-2, with D tentatively TRBD1 (5 bases). CDR3 length equals 14 residues. Germline V gives CDR1 MNHEY, CDR2 SVGEGT. Trimming stripped 6 bases from V and 4 bases from J, with 12 bases between. The CDR3 bases are TGTGCCAGCAGCCCGGACATCGTCACCGGGGAGCTGTTTTTT. Translation: CASSPDIVTGELFF.

This clone qualifies as medium-sized. The chain joins TRBV11-3 to TRBJ2-3; 16 nucleotides agree with TRBD2. Germline trimming cut 5 bases from V and 4 bases from J; bases unmatched to any gene: 6. Germline assignment: CDR1 SGHNT and CDR2 YENEEA. This CDR3 is 17 amino acids long. The CDR3 DNA follows: TGTGCCAGCAGCAAGGGACTAGCGGGAGGGCCCCCAGATACGCAGTATTTT. This encodes CASSKGLAGGPPDTQYF. Together with reference TRBV11-3 and TRBJ2-3, the CDR3 gives the full variable domain: EAGVVQSPRYKIIEKKQPVAFWCNPISGHNTLYWYLQNLGQGPELLIRYENEEAVDDSQLPKDRFSAERLKGVDSTLKIQPAELGDSAVYLCASSKGLAGGPPDTQYFGPGTRLTVL.

As for this clone: A much larger clone sits a single nucleotide away, making a read error possible. The sample has other DNA sequences that encode this CDR3 too. This chain uses TRBV3-1 with TRBJ2-5; the D gene is possibly TRBD2 (7 bases). The CDR3 extends over 13 amino acids. Trimming removed 7 bases from V and 5 bases from J, with 14 bases in between. Looked up from germline, CDR1 is LGHDT and CDR2 is YNNKEL (reference sequence). Written as DNA, the CDR3 is TGTGCCAGCACCAGGGGAGGGGAGGAGACCCAGTACTTC. Translating it yields CASTRGGEETQYF.

In its sample, this clone was seen a few times. The chain links TRBV5-5 to TRBJ1-1; D is possibly TRBD1 (6 bases). Trimming took 1 base from V and 6 from J, leaving 10 bases between them. Germline assignment: CDR1 SGHKS and CDR2 YYEKEE (reference sequence). CDR3 length: 13 residues. The DNA of the CDR3 is TGTGCCAGCAGCTTGCAGGGGTCGTCTGAAGCTTTCTTT. It specifies CASSLQGSSEAFF.

V is TRBV7-2 and J is TRBJ1-5; possibly TRBD1 for D (5 bases). The V end was cut by 3 bases, the J end by 10 bases, with 16 bases between. The germline gives CDR1 SGHTA, CDR2 FQGNSA. This CDR3 has 14 residues. The CDR3 nucleotides are TGTGCCAGCAGCTTCGGGGGGAGAGATAAACCCCAGCATTTT. It is translated as CASSFGGRDKPQHF.

The gene calls are TRBV27 and TRBJ1-5; weak D call: TRBD1 (6 bases). Per the germline V gene, CDR1 is MNHEY and CDR2 is SMNVEV (reference sequence). With 7 bases removed from V and 2 bases from J, the gap between germline ends came to 18 bases. The CDR3 covers 16 residues. The CDR3 DNA follows: TGTGCCAGCAAGTACACAGTGCCAGGGGGCAATCAGCCCCAGCATTTT. Translating it yields CASKYTVPGGNQPQHF.

The chain recombines TRBV18 with TRBJ2-2, with D unresolved. Germline loops: CDR1 KGHSH, CDR2 LQKENI. The V and J ends lost 4 bases and 4 bases respectively, with 7 bases between them. This CDR3 spans 13 amino acids. In nucleotides, the CDR3 is TGTGCCAGCTCACGTACACCCACCGGGGAGCTGTTTTTT. Its translation is CASSRTPTGELFF.

This clone was seen repeatedly, ten times or more. This chain uses TRBV4-2 with TRBJ1-2; TRBD1 aligns across 11 bases. Looked up from germline, CDR1 is LGHNA and CDR2 is YNFKEQ. This CDR3 has 15 residues. Germline trimming cut 3 bases from V and 8 bases from J; bases unmatched to any gene: 8. The CDR3 DNA follows: TGTGCCAGCAGCCATCCCGGGACAGGGGGGCGAGGCTACACCTTC. Translation: CASSHPGTGGRGYTF.

This clone has ten or more counts. The rearrangement uses TRBV5-1 and TRBJ2-7; D unclear. This CDR3 contains 13 residues. V was cut by 4 bases and J by 3 bases, with 11 bases left in between. Germline assignment: CDR1 SGHRS and CDR2 YFSETQ. CDR3 coding DNA: TGCGCCAGCAGCCAGGACCATCGCTACGAGCAGTACTTC. Its protein product is CASSQDHRYEQYF. Combining the CDR3 with reference TRBV5-1 and TRBJ2-7 gives the whole variable domain KAGVTQTPRYLIKTRGQQVTLSCSPISGHRSVSWYQQTPGQGLQFLFEYFSETQRNKGNFPGRFSGRQFSNSRSEMNVSTLELGDSALYLCASSQDHRYEQYFGPGTRLTVT.

This clone has more than one count but fewer than ten. The CDR3 region is CASRRTANTGELFF. CDR3 nucleotides: TGTGCCAGCAGGCGGACAGCGAACACCGGGGAGCTGTTTTTT. This chain joins TRBV6-1 and TRBJ2-2; D may be TRBD1 (6 bases). The V end was cut by 6 bases, the J end by 0 bases, with 8 bases between. From germline, CDR1 is MNHNS and CDR2 SASEGT. The CDR3 totals 14 residues.

The rearrangement links TRBV24-1 to TRBJ2-3; 11 bases agree with TRBD2. Trimming took 2 bases from V and 1 from J; bases not matched to a gene: 4. The CDR3 covers 17 residues. Germline CDR1 is KGHDR and CDR2 is SFDVKD. CDR3 protein: CATSDSTSGAGTDTQYF. CDR3 nucleotides: TGTGCCACCAGTGATTCGACTAGCGGGGCGGGCACAGATACGCAGTATTTT.

The V gene is TRBV6-2 or TRBV6-3, the J gene TRBJ2-3; 8 bases agree with TRBD2. Germline CDR1 reads MNHEY; CDR2 reads SVGEGT. This CDR3 is 20 amino acids long. Trimming removed 2 bases from V and 7 bases from J; junction bases left unmatched: 23. This CDR3 reads CASSYTGQNPSREGLYTQYF. The CDR3 DNA follows: TGTGCCAGCAGTTACACCGGACAGAACCCTTCCCGGGAGGGCCTGTATACGCAGTATTTT.